One sample yielded the 2 T cell receptor beta chains listed below, sequenced in a study of blood T cell repertoires in COVID-19. Assay used: immunoSEQ multiplex PCR; TCRdb lists only in-frame clones, some missing. The repertoire has a few hundred thousand clones, around 88% of them found once; the top ten carry 9% to 15%. Sequenced sample: peripheral blood. The source of these receptors is an elderly man with acute or convalescent COVID-19.

The rearrangement joins TRBV11-1 to TRBJ2-7; D might be TRBD2 (5 bases). Trimming shortened V by 5 bases and J by 3 bases, and 5 bases separated the two germline ends. The CDR3 is made up of 11 amino acids. The germline CDR1 and CDR2 sequences are SGHAT and FQDESV (reference sequence). CDR3 sequence: CASSEGYEQYF. The CDR3 nucleotides read TGTGCCAGCAGCGAGGGCTACGAGCAGTACTTC.

The chain couples TRBV19 to TRBJ2-7, with TRBD2 identical over 7 bases. Germline V lookup: CDR1 LNHDA, CDR2 SQIVND (reference sequence). The J segment lost 5 bases and the V segment lost 5 bases, leaving 12 bases of the junction unmatched. CDR3 length equals 15 residues. The CDR3 DNA reads TGTGCCAGTAGTTCGAACTCCGGGGGGTACCACGAGCAGTACTTC. Encoded protein: CASSSNSGGYHEQYF.